This TCR beta chain was obtained from a study of graft-versus-host responses after intestinal transplantation (dated by TCRdb to about 2021). Background for the entire study: The transplants that recipients got were multivisceral, liver-intestinal, or isolated intestinal. The cohort enrolled about two dozen intestinal transplant recipients, one of whom was a retransplant, and a few patients without pretransplant specimens were excluded. To identify alloreactive clones, pre-transplant mixed lymphocyte reaction products were sequenced and compared with unstimulated pre-transplant donor and recipient T cells. Instead of going to the commercial service, samples from a few later patients were sequenced in-house on an Illumina MiSeq and processed with MiXCR. Every recipient was given anti-thymocyte globulin induction, then maintenance tacrolimus and steroids for 2 to 4 years. A peak of at least 4% donor T cells among recipient peripheral blood mononuclear cells was the definition used for donor T cell macrochimerism. After intestinal transplantation, graft-versus-host and host-versus-graft alloreactive T cell clones in the graft, circulation and bone marrow were tracked using bulk TCR-beta CDR3 sequencing. The full study reports these points: In the allografts of patients with donor T cell macrochimerism, GvH to HvG T cell clonal ratios were high. Early after transplant, peak levels of circulating GvH clones were found to be associated with declines in HvG clones. The conclusions were limited by the relatively low number and heterogeneity of the intestinal transplant patients. GvH clones were detected in recipient bone marrow, and some appeared earlier in ileal mucosa or blood, consistent with an intestinal mucosal origin.

Reading the label with the study, this specimen's time point is: cells obtained before transplantation from donor or recipient. CD3+CD4+ and CD3+CD8+ populations were FACS-sorted from unstimulated pre-transplant donor and recipient cells taken from spleen or lymph nodes. To note about this clone: The specificity of this receptor is unknown. No quality values exist for individual bases; no much larger clone is one base distant.

The CDR3 runs 14 amino acids, cysteine and phenylalanine included. Just the 42-base CDR3 DNA is kept, in frame starting at base 1. The germline V gene supplies CDR1 KGHSH and CDR2 LQKENI. Trimming costs V 3 bases and J 4 bases, and their ends lie 9 bases apart. Preparation of the library involved the immunoSEQ multiplex PCR assay. In most patients, genomic DNA was isolated using the Qiagen DNeasy Blood and Tissue Kit and sent frozen to Adaptive Biotechnologies for TCR sequencing. High-throughput TCR-beta CDR3 sequencing of genomic DNA from most patients was performed by Adaptive Biotechnologies. For the original study's pipeline: Adaptive's ImmunoSEQ software supplied the TCR sequencing data for roughly 17 patients, while MiXCR and VDJtools were used to process a few other patients. To correct CD4 versus CD8 sorting errors, any sequence found in both subsets at a frequency ratio below 5:1 was removed. CDR3 nucleotide sequences shared between donor and recipient were removed because the origin of such sequences could not be assigned. Alloreactive clones required at least 2-fold expansion over unstimulated cells and minimum CFSE-low frequency of 0.002% (template counts) or 0.001% (read counts). Clones detected in sequenced pre-transplant spleen, lymph node, or MLR CFSE-low populations of the donor or recipient were defined as mappable. The cumulative frequency of alloreactive clones was calculated as a percentage of all sequences, weighted by copy number. As stored in TCRdb, this immuneACCESS dataset retains in-frame rearrangements with V and J assigned. A fraction of the clones does not appear; measured against another copy, unresolved V genes explain less than half of the discrepancy, and the remainder lacks a known reason. The V and J calls and clone size were taken over from that table, and D and trimming were inferred from the DNA. For this sample the table gives some 110,000 clones, of which over 85% were detected only once. The ten largest clones represent about 0.2% of the sample.

The TCR comes from a human donor who was the organ donor for an intestinal transplant. The V gene is TRBV18 and the J gene is TRBJ1-4, with no confident D gene call. Sequences were derived from unstimulated CD4+ T cells sorted from spleen or lymph node cells, sampled before transplant. The nucleotide sequence reads as follows: TGTGCCAGCTCACCGCGGGAGGGTAATGAAAAACTGTTTTTT. Its protein is CASSPREGNEKLFF.